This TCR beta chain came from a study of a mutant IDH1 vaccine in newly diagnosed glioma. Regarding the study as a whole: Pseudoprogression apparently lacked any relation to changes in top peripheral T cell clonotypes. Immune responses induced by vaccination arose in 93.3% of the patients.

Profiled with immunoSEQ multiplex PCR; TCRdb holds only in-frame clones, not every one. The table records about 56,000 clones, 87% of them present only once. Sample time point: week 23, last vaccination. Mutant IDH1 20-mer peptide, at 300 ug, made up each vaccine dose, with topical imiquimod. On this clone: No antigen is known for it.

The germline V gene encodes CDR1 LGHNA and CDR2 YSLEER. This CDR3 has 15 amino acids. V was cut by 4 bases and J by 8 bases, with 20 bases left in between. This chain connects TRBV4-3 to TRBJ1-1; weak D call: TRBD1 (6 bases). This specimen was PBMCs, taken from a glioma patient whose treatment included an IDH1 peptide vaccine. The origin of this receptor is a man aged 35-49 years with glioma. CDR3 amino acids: CASSPRRGGRAEAFF. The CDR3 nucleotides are TGCGCCAGCAGCCCGCGCCGCGGGGGGCGTGCCGAAGCTTTCTTT.